Listed below are T cell receptor beta chains from one sample, sequenced in a study of OX40 agonist ivuxolimab in advanced cancers. The assay was immunoSEQ multiplex PCR, and TCRdb's table has in-frame clones only and misses some. In the table there are 95,000 to 100,000 clones, more than 85% of which are singletons. Sequenced here: CD4+ or CD8+ T cells sorted from blood, sampled in a trial of the OX40 agonist ivuxolimab. Receptors originate from an adult with an advanced solid tumor such as melanoma, head and neck, liver or kidney cancer. Each CDR3 is given with its conserved first and last residue. Fields, in order: J gene, V gene, clone size, D gene, CDR3 protein, CDR3 DNA. A D gene is named only where the DNA matches it firmly. Not every row has a clone size; where given, it reads once, few, many or a size class.

j_call: TRBJ1-6; v_call: TRBV6-1; clone_size: NA; d_call: NA; cdr3_aa: CASTGVQYNSPLHF; cdr3_nt: TGTGCCAGCACTGGCGTCCAATATAATTCACCCCTCCACTTT
j_call: TRBJ1-5; v_call: TRBV2; clone_size: NA; d_call: NA; cdr3_aa: CASSNTNQPQHF; cdr3_nt: TGTGCCAGCAGTAATACTAATCAGCCCCAGCATTTT
j_call: TRBJ1-2; v_call: TRBV6-5; clone_size: NA; d_call: NA; cdr3_aa: CASSSGHLPPYGYTF; cdr3_nt: TGTGCCAGCAGTTCCGGACATTTGCCCCCCTATGGCTACACCTTC
j_call: TRBJ1-2; v_call: TRBV7-8; clone_size: NA; d_call: NA; cdr3_aa: CASSFEDTYYGYTF; cdr3_nt: TGTGCCAGCAGCTTCGAAGACACTTACTATGGCTACACCTTC
j_call: TRBJ2-1; v_call: TRBV9; clone_size: NA; d_call: TRBD2; cdr3_aa: CASSVTIAGLDNEQFF; cdr3_nt: TGTGCCAGCAGCGTAACTATAGCGGGGCTCGACAATGAGCAGTTCTTC
j_call: TRBJ2-3; v_call: TRBV5-4; clone_size: NA; d_call: NA; cdr3_aa: CASSSAILTSTDTQYF; cdr3_nt: TGTGCCAGCAGCTCCGCCATACTCACTAGCACAGATACGCAGTATTTT
j_call: TRBJ1-5; v_call: TRBV4-1; clone_size: NA; d_call: NA; cdr3_aa: CASSQQALSQDQPQHF; cdr3_nt: TGCGCCAGCAGCCAACAGGCCCTGTCGCAGGATCAGCCCCAGCATTTT
j_call: TRBJ2-1; v_call: TRBV11-3; clone_size: NA; d_call: TRBD2; cdr3_aa: CASRLAGANEQFF; cdr3_nt: TGTGCCAGCCGTCTAGCGGGCGCCAATGAGCAGTTCTTC
j_call: TRBJ2-3; v_call: TRBV5-4; clone_size: NA; d_call: TRBD2; cdr3_aa: CASGTSGTDTQYF; cdr3_nt: TGTGCCAGCGGGACTAGCGGCACAGATACGCAGTATTTT
j_call: TRBJ1-6; v_call: TRBV28; clone_size: NA; d_call: NA; cdr3_aa: CASGRSSYNSPLHF; cdr3_nt: TGTGCCAGCGGTCGCAGCTCCTATAATTCACCCCTCCACTTT
j_call: TRBJ1-3; v_call: TRBV6-6; clone_size: NA; d_call: NA; cdr3_aa: CASSYGTPSGNTIYF; cdr3_nt: TGTGCCAGCAGTTACGGGACACCCTCTGGAAACACCATATATTTT
j_call: TRBJ1-2; v_call: TRBV7-9; clone_size: NA; d_call: NA; cdr3_aa: CASSLGQNNYGYTF; cdr3_nt: TGTGCCAGCAGCTTAGGACAGAATAACTATGGCTACACCTTC
j_call: TRBJ2-1; v_call: TRBV6-6; clone_size: NA; d_call: NA; cdr3_aa: CASSGTLSSSYNEQFF; cdr3_nt: TGTGCCAGCAGTGGAACCCTTTCCAGCTCCTACAATGAGCAGTTCTTC
j_call: TRBJ1-3; v_call: TRBV30; clone_size: NA; d_call: NA; cdr3_aa: CASTTEPSGNTIYF; cdr3_nt: TGTGCCAGTACAACAGAACCCTCTGGAAACACCATATATTTT
j_call: TRBJ1-2; v_call: TRBV9; clone_size: once; d_call: NA; cdr3_aa: CASSASLNWAGYTF; cdr3_nt: TGTGCCAGCAGCGCCTCGTTGAACTGGGCTGGCTACACCTTC
j_call: TRBJ2-3; v_call: TRBV27; clone_size: NA; d_call: TRBD2; cdr3_aa: CASSRGLAGRAGTQYF; cdr3_nt: TGTGCCAGCAGCCGTGGACTAGCGGGAAGAGCGGGTACGCAGTATTTT
j_call: TRBJ1-5; v_call: TRBV5-6; clone_size: NA; d_call: NA; cdr3_aa: CASSFWNQPQHF; cdr3_nt: TGTGCCAGCAGCTTTTGGAATCAGCCCCAGCATTTT
j_call: TRBJ2-3; v_call: TRBV29-1; clone_size: NA; d_call: NA; cdr3_aa: CSVEDSTDTQYF; cdr3_nt: TGCAGCGTTGAAGATAGCACAGATACGCAGTATTTT
j_call: TRBJ2-1; v_call: TRBV6-6; clone_size: NA; d_call: NA; cdr3_aa: CASTAGQPYNEQFF; cdr3_nt: TGTGCCAGCACAGCGGGACAGCCTTACAATGAGCAGTTCTTC
j_call: TRBJ1-2; v_call: TRBV4-1; clone_size: NA; d_call: NA; cdr3_aa: CASRQGWRANYGYTF; cdr3_nt: TGCGCCAGCCGGCAGGGATGGAGAGCTAACTATGGCTACACCTTC
j_call: TRBJ1-5; v_call: TRBV19; clone_size: NA; d_call: TRBD1; cdr3_aa: CASSTWTGTFGNQPQHF; cdr3_nt: TGTGCCAGTAGTACCTGGACAGGGACTTTTGGGAATCAGCCCCAGCATTTT
j_call: TRBJ1-5; v_call: TRBV10-3; clone_size: NA; d_call: TRBD1; cdr3_aa: CAISDLGQGDQPQHF; cdr3_nt: TGTGCCATCAGTGACCTCGGACAGGGTGATCAGCCCCAGCATTTT
j_call: TRBJ2-6; v_call: TRBV10-3; clone_size: NA; d_call: NA; cdr3_aa: CAISGQNSGANVLTF; cdr3_nt: TGTGCCATCAGTGGACAGAACTCTGGGGCCAACGTCCTGACTTTC
j_call: TRBJ1-1; v_call: TRBV7-2; clone_size: NA; d_call: NA; cdr3_aa: CASSLMIPLAEAFF; cdr3_nt: TGTGCCAGCAGCTTAATGATTCCTCTGGCTGAAGCTTTCTTT
j_call: TRBJ1-2; v_call: TRBV28; clone_size: NA; d_call: NA; cdr3_aa: CASGIYGYTF; cdr3_nt: TGTGCCAGCGGGATCTATGGCTACACCTTC
j_call: TRBJ1-1; v_call: TRBV7-9; clone_size: NA; d_call: NA; cdr3_aa: CASTYPLGVNTEAFF; cdr3_nt: TGTGCCAGCACCTACCCCCTCGGAGTGAACACTGAAGCTTTCTTT
j_call: TRBJ1-1; v_call: TRBV5-1; clone_size: NA; d_call: NA; cdr3_aa: CASSLDGLNTEAFF; cdr3_nt: TGCGCCAGCAGCTTGGACGGGCTGAACACTGAAGCTTTCTTT
j_call: TRBJ2-7; v_call: TRBV6-5; clone_size: NA; d_call: TRBD1; cdr3_aa: CASSYRTGGYEQYF; cdr3_nt: TGTGCCAGCAGTTATCGGACAGGGGGCTACGAGCAGTACTTC
j_call: TRBJ1-1; v_call: TRBV5-5; clone_size: NA; d_call: NA; cdr3_aa: CASSLGQYTEAFF; cdr3_nt: TGTGCCAGCAGCTTAGGACAGTACACTGAAGCTTTCTTT
j_call: TRBJ1-1; v_call: TRBV11-2; clone_size: NA; d_call: TRBD1; cdr3_aa: CASSLNRGRDTEAFF; cdr3_nt: TGTGCCAGCAGCCTGAACAGGGGCCGGGACACTGAAGCTTTCTTT
j_call: TRBJ2-3; v_call: TRBV6-6; clone_size: NA; d_call: NA; cdr3_aa: CASSLPRAQYF; cdr3_nt: TGTGCCAGCAGTCTACCAAGGGCGCAGTATTTT
j_call: TRBJ2-1; v_call: TRBV4-2; clone_size: NA; d_call: NA; cdr3_aa: CASSQDLPDRQFF; cdr3_nt: TGTGCCAGCAGCCAAGATCTACCAGATCGTCAGTTCTTC
j_call: TRBJ2-3; v_call: TRBV30; clone_size: NA; d_call: TRBD1; cdr3_aa: CAWSRGQGNTDTQYF; cdr3_nt: TGTGCCTGGAGCCGCGGACAGGGGAACACAGATACGCAGTATTTT
j_call: TRBJ2-5; v_call: TRBV7-2; clone_size: once; d_call: NA; cdr3_aa: CASTFMGSPLQETQYF; cdr3_nt: TGTGCCAGCACCTTTATGGGCAGTCCCTTACAAGAGACCCAGTACTTC
j_call: TRBJ1-5; v_call: TRBV19; clone_size: NA; d_call: TRBD1; cdr3_aa: CATGPGTVSNQPQHF; cdr3_nt: TGTGCCACCGGACCCGGGACAGTTAGCAATCAGCCCCAGCATTTT
j_call: TRBJ2-3; v_call: TRBV6-6; clone_size: NA; d_call: NA; cdr3_aa: CASSYSLGGITDTQYF; cdr3_nt: TGTGCCAGCAGTTACTCCTTAGGGGGGATCACAGATACGCAGTATTTT
j_call: TRBJ2-1; v_call: TRBV7-8; clone_size: NA; d_call: TRBD2; cdr3_aa: CASSSQAGSYNEQFF; cdr3_nt: TGTGCCAGCAGCTCCCAAGCGGGATCCTACAATGAGCAGTTCTTC
j_call: TRBJ2-1; v_call: TRBV15; clone_size: once; d_call: NA; cdr3_aa: CATSSLSSYNEQFF; cdr3_nt: TGTGCCACCAGCAGTCTCTCCTCCTACAATGAGCAGTTCTTC
j_call: TRBJ1-5; v_call: TRBV30; clone_size: NA; d_call: TRBD1; cdr3_aa: CAWSVISPFTGTGEDQPQHF; cdr3_nt: TGTGCCTGGAGTGTAATAAGTCCATTCACGGGGACAGGGGAGGATCAGCCCCAGCATTTT
j_call: TRBJ2-1; v_call: TRBV19; clone_size: NA; d_call: NA; cdr3_aa: CASSIIRGPFDEQFF; cdr3_nt: TGTGCCAGTAGTATCATCCGGGGGCCGTTCGATGAGCAGTTCTTC
j_call: TRBJ2-1; v_call: TRBV2; clone_size: NA; d_call: NA; cdr3_aa: CASRPGLTYNEQFF; cdr3_nt: TGTGCCAGCAGGCCGGGCCTAACCTACAATGAGCAGTTCTTC
j_call: TRBJ1-2; v_call: TRBV30; clone_size: NA; d_call: TRBD1; cdr3_aa: CAWSDLTGVGYTF; cdr3_nt: TGTGCCTGGAGTGACCTGACAGGGGTTGGCTACACCTTC
j_call: TRBJ1-4; v_call: TRBV6-5; clone_size: NA; d_call: TRBD1; cdr3_aa: CASSGLQGAFEKLFF; cdr3_nt: TGTGCCAGCAGTGGCCTACAGGGGGCCTTTGAAAAACTGTTTTTT
j_call: TRBJ1-3; v_call: TRBV25-1; clone_size: NA; d_call: TRBD1; cdr3_aa: CASRGRDRGPGGNTIYF; cdr3_nt: TGTGCCAGCAGAGGACGGGACAGGGGGCCGGGGGGAAACACCATATATTTT
j_call: TRBJ1-4; v_call: TRBV7-2; clone_size: NA; d_call: NA; cdr3_aa: CASSLVPNRGEKLFF; cdr3_nt: TGTGCCAGCAGCTTAGTGCCCAACCGGGGTGAAAAACTGTTTTTT
j_call: TRBJ1-5; v_call: TRBV28; clone_size: NA; d_call: TRBD1; cdr3_aa: CASSLEAGQGRQPQHF; cdr3_nt: TGTGCCAGCAGTTTAGAGGCGGGACAGGGTAGGCAGCCCCAGCATTTT
j_call: TRBJ2-3; v_call: TRBV7-6; clone_size: NA; d_call: TRBD1; cdr3_aa: CASSGRDRLWWQYF; cdr3_nt: TGTGCCAGCAGCGGCCGGGACAGATTGTGGTGGCAGTATTTT
j_call: TRBJ1-5; v_call: TRBV6-6; clone_size: NA; d_call: NA; cdr3_aa: CASSQYGQGNQPQHF; cdr3_nt: TGTGCCAGCAGCCAATATGGGCAGGGCAATCAGCCCCAGCATTTT
j_call: TRBJ2-3; v_call: TRBV5-1; clone_size: NA; d_call: TRBD1; cdr3_aa: CASSLEGQGTDTQYF; cdr3_nt: TGCGCCAGCAGCTTGGAGGGACAGGGCACAGATACGCAGTATTTT
j_call: TRBJ2-1; v_call: TRBV6-5; clone_size: NA; d_call: NA; cdr3_aa: CASRRSYNEQFF; cdr3_nt: TGTGCCAGCCGCAGGTCCTACAATGAGCAGTTCTTC
j_call: TRBJ1-2; v_call: TRBV30; clone_size: NA; d_call: TRBD1; cdr3_aa: CAWSTDRVGGYTF; cdr3_nt: TGTGCCTGGAGTACAGACAGGGTAGGGGGCTACACCTTC
j_call: TRBJ1-5; v_call: TRBV18; clone_size: NA; d_call: NA; cdr3_aa: CASSPPSDSNQPQHF; cdr3_nt: TGTGCCAGCTCACCACCGTCGGATAGCAATCAGCCCCAGCATTTT
j_call: TRBJ1-2; v_call: TRBV4-1; clone_size: NA; d_call: NA; cdr3_aa: CASSQDHRVNGYTF; cdr3_nt: TGCGCCAGCAGCCAAGATCACCGGGTCAATGGCTACACCTTC
j_call: TRBJ1-2; v_call: TRBV28; clone_size: NA; d_call: NA; cdr3_aa: CASRKQRTYGYTF; cdr3_nt: TGTGCCAGCAGGAAACAGAGAACCTATGGCTACACCTTC